Below are 12 T cell receptor beta chains sequenced from a single sample in a study of beta chain features in type 1 diabetes. Overall study findings and caveats: Across all four CD4+ subsets, people with type 1 diabetes showed modestly shorter TCRB CDR3s.

Reverse transcribing all isolated RNA meant expressed TCRB transcripts were sequenced. Using immunoSEQ multiplex PCR, the repertoire was profiled, and TCRdb retains in-frame clones only, with some absent. The profile shows some 250,000 clones, 14% of them singletons. Which antigens these TCRs recognize remains unknown. The sample consisted of naive CD4+ T cells from blood. These receptors all stem from a man aged 30 to 45 with type 1 diabetes.

This clone was counted a few times. The chain recombines TRBV2 with TRBJ1-2; no firm D call. CDR1 and CDR2 (germline): SNHLY, FYNNEI. V shed 4 bases and J shed 4 bases, with 13 bases lying between them. CDR3 length equals 14 residues. The CDR3 nucleotides are TGTGCCAGCAGTGGGCCTGACTTCGGCTATGGCTACACCTTC. This translates into CASSGPDFGYGYTF.

The table lists this clone with a few counts. The gene calls are TRBV30 and TRBJ2-1; D is ambiguous. The CDR3 extends over 14 amino acids. CDR1 is GTSNPN, CDR2 SVGIG, per germline (reference sequence). V was pared by 3 bases and J by 0 bases, with 9 bases between. This CDR3 is CAWRADSSYNEQFF. CDR3 sequence (DNA): TGTGCCTGGAGGGCGGATAGCTCCTACAATGAGCAGTTCTTC.

This clone was seen a few times. This chain uses TRBV6-5 with TRBJ2-2; 7 bases align to TRBD1. The CDR3 has 16 residues. V gave up 2 bases and J gave up 3 bases; unmatched junction bases: 6. The germline V gene encodes CDR1 MNHEY and CDR2 SVGAGI. The CDR3 loop reads CASSYRPDRYTGELFF. CDR3 nucleotides: TGTGCCAGCAGTTACCGACCGGACAGGTACACCGGGGAGCTGTTTTTT.

For the CDR3, the DNA is TGTGCCAGCAACGGCTTCCTGGGGGGGCAGTTCTTC. Its translation: CASNGFLGGQFF. V and J are TRBV7-2 and TRBJ2-1, with D possibly TRBD2 on 6 matching bases. The V end was cut by 7 bases, the J end by 12 bases, with 16 bases between. The CDR3 is made up of 12 amino acids. Germline V CDR1 and CDR2: SGHTA, FQGNSA.

This clone was counted only a few times. The chain couples TRBV4-2 to TRBJ2-3; weak D call: TRBD2 (5 bases). In germline, CDR1 is LGHNA, CDR2 YNFKEQ. This CDR3 is built from 14 residues. With 4 bases removed from V and 4 bases from J, the gap between germline ends came to 12 bases. DNA of the CDR3: TGTGCCAGCAGCCGGGGTAGCGCGGCAGATACGCAGTATTTT. It yields the protein CASSRGSAADTQYF.

The V call is TRBV5-1, the J call TRBJ2-5, with 9 bases matching TRBD1. Trimming cost V 4 bases and J 5 bases; bases outside gene matches: 9. In germline, CDR1 is SGHRS, CDR2 YFSETQ. This CDR3 is 15 amino acids long. CDR3 DNA sequence: TGCGCCAGCAGCAAATCGGGACAGGGACGGGAGACCCAGTACTTC. As protein: CASSKSGQGRETQYF. The full variable domain, its missing parts supplied by reference TRBV5-1 and TRBJ2-5, is KAGVTQTPRYLIKTRGQQVTLSCSPISGHRSVSWYQQTPGQGLQFLFEYFSETQRNKGNFPGRFSGRQFSNSRSEMNVSTLELGDSALYLCASSKSGQGRETQYFGPGTRLLVL.

This clone was observed a few times. The chain carries TRBV5-1 and TRBJ2-5, with a tentative D call TRBD1 (6 bases). The germline CDR1 and CDR2 sequences are SGHRS and YFSETQ. V was trimmed by 4 bases and J by 3 bases, leaving 10 bases between them. The CDR3 length is 13 residues. CDR3 coding DNA: TGCGCCAGCAGCCCCGGGACAAAAGAGACCCAGTACTTC. This gives the protein CASSPGTKETQYF.

The chain has TRBV7-9 and TRBJ1-2, with 10 nucleotides matching TRBD1. The CDR3 sequence is 16 residues long. CDR1 SEHNR and CDR2 FQNEAQ come from the germline V gene (reference sequence). V lost 3 bases to trimming and J lost 2 bases; unmatched junction nucleotides: 6. DNA of the CDR3: TGTGCCAGCAGCTTCACCGGGACAGGGGCGAACTATGGCTACACCTTC. Its translation is CASSFTGTGANYGYTF.

This clone was seen more than once but under ten times. The V call is TRBV18, the J call TRBJ1-1, with D possibly TRBD1 on 6 matching bases. V lost 2 bases and J 4 bases, leaving 11 bases between the germline ends. The germline CDR1 and CDR2 sequences are KGHSH and LQKENI. CDR3 length: 14 amino acids. DNA of the CDR3: TGTGCCAGCTCACCAAGACAGGAAGTCACTGAAGCTTTCTTT. It yields the protein CASSPRQEVTEAFF.

CDR3 coding DNA: TGTGCCAGCAGTTTATCTCAAACTCTCTACACCGGGGAGCTGTTTTTT. Translated, it gives CASSLSQTLYTGELFF. The V gene is TRBV27, the J gene TRBJ2-2; D is undetermined. Germline V lookup: CDR1 MNHEY, CDR2 SMNVEV (reference sequence). The V end lost 0 bases, the J end lost 3 bases, and 11 bases lay between the germline ends. The CDR3 loop spans 16 amino acids.

Here the CDR3 DNA reads TGTGCCAGCGGGCGGACTAGCGGGGGGTTAGAGACCCAGTACTTC. Its translation: CASGRTSGGLETQYF. This rearrangement joins TRBV11-2 to TRBJ2-5, with 14 bases matching TRBD2. The length of the CDR3 is 15 residues. CDR1 is SGHAT and CDR2 is FQNNGV in the germline V gene. The ends lost 8 bases at V and 4 bases at J; junction bases unmatched: 6.

This clone was counted only a few times. The chain has TRBV15 and TRBJ1-1, with D unclear. CDR1 LNHNV and CDR2 YYDKDF come from the germline V gene (reference sequence). The CDR3 loop spans 14 amino acids. With 2 bases removed from V and 2 bases from J, the gap between germline ends came to 9 bases. The CDR3 bases are TGTGCCACCAGCAGAAACAGAGTTAACACTGAAGCTTTCTTT. Its protein product is CATSRNRVNTEAFF.